Described below is a single T cell receptor beta chain sequence and its context. What it binds is unknown. This specimen belongs to a study of cytomegalovirus exposure and HLA in healthy donors. Regarding the study as a whole: TCR association rates varied by HLA locus in a later analysis, with DRB1 highest and HLA-C lowest. A list of 164 TCR beta chains associated with cytomegalovirus was given. Usually a TCR sequence was rare, but some public TCRs were found in many donors.

The CDR3 length is 15 residues. The germline CDR1 and CDR2 sequences are LGHNA and YSLEER. The V end lost 1 base, the J end lost 6 bases, and 15 bases lay between the germline ends. The PCR contained 60 Vbeta and 13 Jbeta primers. TCRdb's copy holds only in-frame clones and misses some; the assay was immunoSEQ multiplex PCR. The data hold 110,000 to 150,000 clones, with 80% observed a single time. The specimen was PBMCs. J is TRBJ1-2 and V is TRBV4-3, with no clear D. This sequence was found in a male donor in good health and CMV-seronegative. DNA for the CDR3: TGCGCCAGCAGCCAAGCGTCTTCCGGGTCCGATGGCTACACCTTC. It codes for CASSQASSGSDGYTF.